Here is one TCR beta chain with its context. This entry is derived from a study of blood T cell repertoires in COVID-19. Study-level background: Researchers got acute and convalescent COVID-19 samples from the United States, Italy and Spain. The analysed material was cDNA or gDNA that came from T cells, B-cell-depleted T cells, or PBMCs.

This CDR3 is 16 amino acids long. V lost 4 bases and J lost 3; bases outside the gene matches: 6. CDR1 is KGHDR and CDR2 is SFDVKD in the germline V gene. In the study's own analysis: By means of reference gene primer amplification, nucleated cell counts were estimated. TCRdb's copy holds only in-frame clones and misses some; the assay was immunoSEQ multiplex PCR. V and J calls and clone size are those listed in that table; D and trimming were worked out from the DNA. The table records around 260,000 clones, around 87% of them present only once. The chain couples TRBV24-1 to TRBJ2-1; 9 bases align to TRBD2. The material sequenced was peripheral blood. This receptor was obtained from a woman between 50 and 59 years old with acute or convalescent COVID-19. CDR3 residues: CATSDSTSGYYNEQFF. CDR3 nucleotide sequence: TGTGCCACCAGTGACTCGACTAGCGGTTACTACAATGAGCAGTTCTTC.